The 25 T cell receptor beta chains listed next were all sequenced from one sample in a study of blood T cell repertoires in COVID-19. Profiled with immunoSEQ multiplex PCR; TCRdb holds only in-frame clones, not every one. The sample holds more than 250,000 clones, 82% seen once. Material for sequencing was PBMCs or T cells enriched from blood (not recorded which). The receptor set was obtained from a middle-aged man who had been exposed to COVID-19.

In its sample, this clone was seen once. The chain combines TRBV4-1 with TRBJ2-5; a possible D gene is TRBD2 (5 bases). The CDR3 consists of 15 residues. Germline CDR1 MGHRA, CDR2 YSYEKL. V was trimmed by 0 bases and J by 0 bases, leaving 8 bases between them. CDR3 sequence: CASSQEGSNQETQYF. CDR3 DNA: TGCGCCAGCAGCCAAGAGGGGAGCAACCAAGAGACCCAGTACTTC.

This clone has more than one count but fewer than ten. This sequence joins TRBV7-9 and TRBJ2-2; 8 positions agree with TRBD1. Germline-derived CDR1 and CDR2 are SEHNR and FQNEAQ (reference sequence). The length of the CDR3 is 16 residues. V was pared by 1 base and J by 5 bases, with 6 bases of the junction left unmatched. CDR3 residues: CASSLGADRVTGELFF. The CDR3 nucleotides are TGTGCCAGCAGCTTAGGTGCGGACAGGGTTACCGGGGAGCTGTTTTTT.

This chain links TRBV14 with TRBJ2-2; the D gene is possibly TRBD2 (6 bases). Germline CDR1 reads SGHDN; CDR2 reads FVKESK. The CDR3 sequence is 16 residues long. Trimming took off 3 bases at V and 5 bases at J, with 16 bases between the two ends. For the CDR3, the DNA is TGTGCCAGCAGCCATCATTCGGGAGAGAATACCGGGGAGCTGTTTTTT. Amino acids: CASSHHSGENTGELFF.

This rearrangement joins TRBV5-1 to TRBJ2-1; 7 nucleotides agree with TRBD1. The germline V gene encodes CDR1 SGHRS and CDR2 YFSETQ. The CDR3 length is 14 residues. V lost 9 bases, J lost 2 bases, and 8 bases stayed unmatched. The CDR3 protein is CATGLTGAYNEQFF. For the CDR3, the DNA is TGCGCCACTGGCCTTACAGGGGCCTACAATGAGCAGTTCTTC.

The V gene is TRBV7-9, the J gene TRBJ2-7, with TRBD2 identical over 7 bases. CDR1 is SEHNR and CDR2 is FQNEAQ in the germline V gene (reference sequence). V lost 1 base, J lost 7 bases, and 7 bases stayed unmatched. The CDR3 runs 14 residues. CDR3 in amino acids: CASSLGGGVGEQYF. The CDR3 bases are TGTGCCAGCAGCTTAGGGGGAGGGGTTGGAGAGCAGTACTTC.

The chain combines TRBV11-1 with TRBJ2-7; 9 bases are shared with TRBD1. The CDR3 spans 16 residues. Germline V CDR1 and CDR2: SGHAT, FQDESV (reference sequence). Unmatched junction bases numbered 9, after V lost 5 bases and J lost 1 base. The CDR3 nucleotides read TGTGCCAGCAGCCTCTCCGGGACAGGGTCATCCTACGAGCAGTACTTC. Its translation is CASSLSGTGSSYEQYF.

The rearrangement links TRBV2 to TRBJ2-7; 8 bases map to TRBD2. The length of the CDR3 is 13 residues. Trimming at V came to 6 bases and at J to 3 bases, leaving 4 bases not matched to a gene. The germline V gene encodes CDR1 SNHLY and CDR2 FYNNEI. DNA for the CDR3: TGTGCCAGCAGGGGACTAGATGACTACGAGCAGTACTTC. It is translated as CASRGLDDYEQYF.

The CDR3 bases are TGCGCCAGCAGCTTGGACAGGGGAGACTATGGCTACACCTTC. It translates to CASSLDRGDYGYTF. The chain combines TRBV5-1 with TRBJ1-2; TRBD1 matches at 7 bases. This CDR3 has 14 amino acids. Trimming at V came to 0 bases and at J to 3 bases, leaving 2 bases not matched to a gene. CDR1 and CDR2 (germline): SGHRS, YFSETQ.

This clone was observed a single time. The chain combines TRBV14 with TRBJ2-4; 8 positions match TRBD2. Germline assignment: CDR1 SGHDN and CDR2 FVKESK. The trim removed 0 bases at V and 3 bases at J, leaving 10 bases unmatched. The CDR3 contains 18 residues. Here the CDR3 DNA reads TGTGCCAGCAGCCAAGATAGGAGTAGCGGGATCGGCAAAAACATTCAGTACTTC. Its protein product is CASSQDRSSGIGKNIQYF. The full variable domain, with the rest looked up from reference TRBV14 and TRBJ2-4, is EAGVTQFPSHSVIEKGQTVTLRCDPISGHDNLYWYRRVMGKEIKFLLHFVKESKQDESGMPNNRFLAERTGGTYSTLKVQPAELEDSGVYFCASSQDRSSGIGKNIQYFGAGTRLSVL.

This clone was counted a single time. V usage is TRBV19 and J usage is TRBJ2-1, with TRBD1 matching 8 bases. The CDR3 contains 14 residues. The ends lost 5 bases at V and 2 bases at J; junction bases unmatched: 2. CDR1 is LNHDA and CDR2 is SQIVND in the germline V gene (reference sequence). The CDR3 bases are TGTGCCAGTAGTGACAGGGGCGCCTACAATGAGCAGTTCTTC. Translating it yields CASSDRGAYNEQFF.

J is TRBJ2-1 and V is TRBV30; 10 bases are shared with TRBD1. The junction had 1 base not matched to a gene; V was cut back by 5 bases and J by 0 bases. From germline, CDR1 is GTSNPN and CDR2 SVGIG (reference sequence). This CDR3 spans 14 amino acids. CDR3 DNA sequence: TGTGCCTGGGACAGGGGGCTCTCCTACAATGAGCAGTTCTTC. This translates into CAWDRGLSYNEQFF.

The rearrangement uses TRBV19 and TRBJ1-4; a possible D gene is TRBD1 (5 bases). V lost 6 bases and J lost 8, with 10 bases in between. CDR1 is LNHDA, CDR2 SQIVND, per germline (reference sequence). CDR3 length: 12 residues. DNA for the CDR3: TGTGCCAGTAGCTTTTACAGGGAAAAACTGTTTTTT. Translation: CASSFYREKLFF.

The chain is built from TRBV18 and TRBJ2-7; 13 bases are a match to TRBD2. Germline CDR1 and CDR2: KGHSH and LQKENI. This CDR3 comprises 15 residues. J lost 1 base, V lost 8 bases, and 5 bases had no gene match. CDR3 nucleotides: TGTGCCAGCAGACTAGCGGGAGGTCGATCCTACGAGCAGTACTTC. It yields the protein CASRLAGGRSYEQYF.

This chain uses TRBV7-2 with TRBJ1-6; TRBD1 aligns across 7 bases. V was clipped by 3 bases and J by 7 bases; unmatched bases: 9. Germline V CDR1 and CDR2: SGHTA, FQGNSA. The CDR3 consists of 16 residues. CDR3 DNA sequence: TGTGCCAGCAGCTTCCGGGACAGAAGAAGGAATTCACCCCTCCACTTT. It specifies CASSFRDRRRNSPLHF.

The chain combines TRBV6-2 or TRBV6-3 with TRBJ1-1; tentative D call: TRBD1 (5 bases). CDR1 is MNHEY, CDR2 SVGEGT, per germline. The CDR3 contains 13 residues. Between the trimmed V and J ends, which lost 2 bases and 7 bases, there was a span of 11 bases. The CDR3 here is CASSYGAAVEAFF. CDR3 DNA sequence: TGTGCCAGCAGTTACGGGGCAGCCGTTGAAGCTTTCTTT.

The chain combines TRBV11-2 with TRBJ2-2; D remains ambiguous. The CDR3 runs to 15 residues. The V gene lost 2 bases and the J gene lost 1 base, with 8 bases spanning the gap. In germline, CDR1 is SGHAT, CDR2 FQNNGV. In DNA form, the CDR3 reads TGTGCCAGCAGCTTATTTTTACAGAACACCGGGGAGCTGTTTTTT. Translating it yields CASSLFLQNTGELFF.

The chain has TRBV11-3 and TRBJ2-3, with no clear D. The CDR3 is 15 residues long. CDR1 is SGHNT, CDR2 YENEEA, per germline. Trimming took 1 base from V and 1 from J, leaving 9 bases between them. The CDR3 spells CASSLGIEGTDTQYF. Written as DNA, the CDR3 is TGTGCCAGCAGCTTAGGTATCGAGGGCACAGATACGCAGTATTTT.

This clone was counted only a few times. The chain links TRBV18 to TRBJ1-1; 9 bases map to TRBD1. The germline V gene has CDR1 KGHSH and CDR2 LQKENI. The CDR3 loop spans 15 amino acids. V was clipped by 5 bases and J by 0 bases; unmatched bases: 4. The CDR3 reads CASSTGTGMNTEAFF. The CDR3 DNA follows: TGTGCCAGCTCAACCGGGACAGGGATGAACACTGAAGCTTTCTTT.

This clone was detected only once. The V gene is TRBV10-2, the J gene TRBJ2-1; TRBD1 matches 10 bases. The germline CDR1 and CDR2 sequences are WSHSY and SAAADI. The CDR3 covers 16 residues. J lost 7 bases, V lost 4 bases, and 10 bases had no gene match. The CDR3 nucleotides are TGCGCCAGCAGTGGTAGACAGGGGGCTCTTCAGAATGAGCAGTTCTTC. Translating it yields CASSGRQGALQNEQFF.

This clone appeared once. This chain connects TRBV27 to TRBJ2-5, with D perhaps matching TRBD1 (5 bases). With 4 bases removed from V and 1 base from J, the gap between germline ends came to 16 bases. This CDR3 spans 16 amino acids. From germline, CDR1 is MNHEY and CDR2 SMNVEV (reference sequence). The CDR3 region is CASSSPLTESQETQYF. CDR3 DNA: TGTGCCAGCAGTTCCCCTTTGACAGAATCCCAAGAGACCCAGTACTTC.

The chain joins TRBV2 to TRBJ2-7; 9 bases align to TRBD2. V dropped 5 bases and J dropped 3; count of bases not matched to a gene: 2. Germline-derived CDR1 and CDR2 are SNHLY and FYNNEI. The CDR3 extends over 13 amino acids. CDR3 amino acids: CASSRLADYEQYF. CDR3 DNA sequence: TGTGCCAGCAGTAGACTAGCGGACTACGAGCAGTACTTC. The variable domain in full, completed from reference TRBV2 and TRBJ2-7, reads EPEVTQTPSHQVTQMGQEVILRCVPISNHLYFYWYRQILGQKVEFLVSFYNNEISEKSEIFDDQFSVERPDGSNFTLKIRSTKLEDSAMYFCASSRLADYEQYFGPGTRLTVT.

The chain employs TRBV7-6 and TRBJ2-1, with TRBD2 identical over 8 bases. The germline gives CDR1 SGHVS, CDR2 FNYEAQ. The CDR3 sequence is 22 residues long. V trimming: 2 bases; J trimming: 9 bases; junction bases outside the gene matches: 30. CDR3: CASSLQQVGGLGFRRYRGEQFF. The CDR3 coding sequence is TGTGCCAGCAGCTTACAACAAGTAGGGGGACTAGGATTTCGTCGGTACCGTGGTGAGCAGTTCTTC.

CDR3 in amino acids: CASSLYWAASGYNEQFF. The CDR3 coding sequence is TGCGCCAGCAGCCTCTACTGGGCGGCTAGCGGATACAATGAGCAGTTCTTC. This chain connects TRBV5-1 to TRBJ2-1; 7 nucleotides agree with TRBD2. The CDR3 has 17 amino acids. Germline values: CDR1 SGHRS, CDR2 YFSETQ. Trimming cost V 4 bases and J 4 bases; bases outside gene matches: 14.

The gene calls are TRBV28 and TRBJ1-2; D call uncertain. Germline V gene sequence: CDR1 MDHEN, CDR2 SYDVKM. The V end lost 6 bases, the J end lost 4 bases, and 12 bases lay between the germline ends. This CDR3 region has 13 residues. CDR3 protein: CASRPEPTYGYTF. The CDR3 DNA reads as TGTGCCAGCAGACCTGAACCTACCTATGGCTACACCTTC.

This clone has more than one count but fewer than ten. The DNA for the CDR3 is TGTGCCAGCAGTTTACCAGGCAGAACCACTGAAGCTTTCTTT. This sequence encodes CASSLPGRTTEAFF. The chain is built from TRBV27 and TRBJ1-1, with D unclear. The length of the CDR3 is 14 residues. The germline V gene has CDR1 MNHEY and CDR2 SMNVEV (reference sequence). Trimming shortened V by 2 bases and J by 4 bases, and 11 bases separated the two germline ends.